This paragraph covers one TCR beta chain sequence. No antigen is known for it. Treatment defined: oral pan-JAK inhibitor, 5-10 mg twice daily. The data were obtained in a study of CD8+ T cells in alopecia areata. General study results and limits: Many of the expanded lesional clones endured in scalp and blood while on tofacitinib. For baseline CD8+ expansion, any link to response stays uncertain with one nonresponder.

RNA extraction was followed by reverse transcription into cDNA, which acted as the sequencing template. Produced via immunoSEQ multiplex PCR; TCRdb's table is partial and in-frame only. The profile shows roughly 210,000 clones, 43% of them singletons. Germline loops: CDR1 SGHRS, CDR2 YFSETQ. Trimming cost V 0 bases and J 5 bases, with 5 bases left between them. The length of the CDR3 is 13 residues. The sequence came from a human donor with alopecia areata. This sample comprised CD4+ T cells sorted from blood, obtained at approximately week 36, from a patient treated with tofacitinib. This chain links TRBV5-1 with TRBJ1-4; TRBD1 might be the D (5 bases). For the CDR3, the DNA is TGCGCCAGCAGCTTGGGACAGAATGAAAAACTGTTTTTT. This encodes CASSLGQNEKLFF.